This T cell receptor beta chain was identified in a study of blood T cell repertoires in COVID-19. Turning to the study itself: The cDNA or gDNA used as material had been derived from T cells, B-cell-depleted T cells, or PBMCs.

Libraries were prepared by immunoSEQ multiplex PCR; TCRdb keeps only in-frame clonotypes and omits some of them. This table holds around 220,000 clones, 70% to 90% found once. The CDR3 length is 15 residues. Per germline, CDR1 LNHNV and CDR2 YYDKDF (reference sequence). Trimming pared 5 bases from V and 0 bases from J, leaving 11 bases between. The sequence came from a woman aged 40 to 49 who had recovered from COVID-19. This sequence joins TRBV15 and TRBJ2-1, with D possibly being TRBD1 (6 bases). The sequenced sample was peripheral blood. CDR3 DNA sequence: TGTGCCACCAGCGGACAGCAAAGCTCCTACAATGAGCAGTTCTTC. Translation: CATSGQQSSYNEQFF.